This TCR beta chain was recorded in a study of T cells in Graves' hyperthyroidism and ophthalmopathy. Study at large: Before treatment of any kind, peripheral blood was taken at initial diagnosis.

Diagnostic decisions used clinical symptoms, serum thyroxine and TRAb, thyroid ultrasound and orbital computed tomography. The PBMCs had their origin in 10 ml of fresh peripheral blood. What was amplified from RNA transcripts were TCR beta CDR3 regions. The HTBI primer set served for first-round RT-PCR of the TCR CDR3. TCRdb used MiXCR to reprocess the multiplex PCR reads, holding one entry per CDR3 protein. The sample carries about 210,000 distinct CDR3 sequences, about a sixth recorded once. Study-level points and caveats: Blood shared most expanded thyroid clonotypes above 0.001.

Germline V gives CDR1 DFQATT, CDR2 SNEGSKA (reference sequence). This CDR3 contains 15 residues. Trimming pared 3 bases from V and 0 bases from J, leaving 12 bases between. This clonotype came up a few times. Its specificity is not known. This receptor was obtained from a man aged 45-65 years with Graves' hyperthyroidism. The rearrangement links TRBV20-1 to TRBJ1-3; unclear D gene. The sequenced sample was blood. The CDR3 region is CSASLPWSSGNTIYF. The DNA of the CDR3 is TGCAGTGCTAGCCTACCGTGGAGCTCTGGAAACACCATATATTTT.